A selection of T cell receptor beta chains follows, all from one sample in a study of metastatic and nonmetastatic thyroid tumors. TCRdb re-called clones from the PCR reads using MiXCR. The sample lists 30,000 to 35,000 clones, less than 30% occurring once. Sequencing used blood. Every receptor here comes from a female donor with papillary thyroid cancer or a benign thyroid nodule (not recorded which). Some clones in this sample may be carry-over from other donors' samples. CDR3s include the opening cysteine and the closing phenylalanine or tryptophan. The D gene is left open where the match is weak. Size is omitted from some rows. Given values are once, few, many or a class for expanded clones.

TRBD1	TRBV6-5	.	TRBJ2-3	CASSSMDRGVMEDTQYF	TGTGCCAGCAGCTCAATGGACAGGGGGGTGATGGAAGATACGCAGTATTTT
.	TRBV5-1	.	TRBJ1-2	CARSPRDWGKGFGYTF	TGCGCCCGCAGCCCCCGGGACTGGGGGAAAGGCTTTGGCTACACCTTC
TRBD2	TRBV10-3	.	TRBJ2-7	CAISERGLAVSYEQYF	TGTGCCATCAGTGAGAGGGGACTAGCGGTGTCCTACGAGCAGTACTTC
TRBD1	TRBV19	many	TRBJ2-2	CASRGTGFNTGELFF	TGTGCCAGTAGAGGGACAGGTTTCAACACCGGGGAGCTGTTTTTT
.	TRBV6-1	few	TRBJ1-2	CASSGHGTCGYTF	TGTGCCAGCAGTGGACATGGCACCTGTGGCTACACCTTC
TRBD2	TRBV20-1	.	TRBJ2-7	CMASGGVEQYF	TGCATGGCTAGCGGAGGGGTGGAGCAGTACTTC
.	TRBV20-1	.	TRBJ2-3	CSASYTDTQYF	TGCAGTGCTAGTTACACAGATACGCAGTATTTT
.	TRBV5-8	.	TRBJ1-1	CASSLEGDTETFF	TGTGCCAGCAGCTTGGAGGGGGACACTGAAACTTTCTTT
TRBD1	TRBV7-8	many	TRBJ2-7	CASSFYLQGYEQYF	TGTGCCAGCAGCTTTTACCTACAGGGGTACGAGCAGTACTTC
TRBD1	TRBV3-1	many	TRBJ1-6	CASSQEAGQGSPLHF	TGTGCCAGCAGCCAAGAGGCAGGACAGGGGTCACCCCTCCACTTT
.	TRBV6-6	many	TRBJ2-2	CASSYSDNSGELFF	TGTGCCAGCAGTTACTCTGACAATTCCGGGGAGCTGTTTTTT
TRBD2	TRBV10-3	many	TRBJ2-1	CAITAGGTNVGEQFF	TGTGCCATCACGGCGGGAGGGACCAACGTGGGTGAGCAGTTCTTC
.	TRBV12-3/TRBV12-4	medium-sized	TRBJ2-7	CASSFWGRLSYEQYF	TGTGCCAGCAGTTTCTGGGGGAGGCTCTCCTACGAGCAGTACTTC
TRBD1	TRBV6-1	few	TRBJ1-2	CASRNQTGRYGCTF	TGTGCCAGCAGGAACCAGACAGGGAGGTATGGCTGCACCTTC
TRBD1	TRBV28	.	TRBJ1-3	CASSSPGGTSGNTIYF	TGTGCCAGCAGTTCGCCAGGGGGAACATCCGGAAACACCATATATTTT
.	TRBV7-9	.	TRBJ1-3	CASSLMTAGNTIYF	TGTGCCAGCAGCTTAATGACAGCAGGAAACACCATATATTTT
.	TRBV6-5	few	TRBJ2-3	CASSYRRGASTDTQYF	TGTGCCAGCAGTTACCGCAGGGGCGCTAGCACAGATACGCAGTATTTT
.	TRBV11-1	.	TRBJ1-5	CASSSHMLYSNQPQHF	TGTGCCAGCAGCTCCCACATGCTCTATAGCAATCAGCCCCAGCATTTT
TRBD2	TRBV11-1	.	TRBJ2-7	CASSPGTSGRVTYEQYF	TGTGCCAGCAGCCCTGGGACTAGCGGGAGGGTTACCTACGAGCAGTACTTC
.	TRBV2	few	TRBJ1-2	CASSELRAPTNYGYTF	TGTGCCAGCAGTGAACTTCGGGCACCAACCAACTATGGCTACACCTTC
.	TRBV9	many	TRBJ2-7	CASSPDGESEQYF	TGTGCCAGCAGTCCGGACGGAGAGAGCGAGCAGTACTTC
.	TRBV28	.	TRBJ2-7	CASRHRDLNYEQYF	TGTGCCAGCCGACATAGGGACCTAAACTACGAGCAGTACTTC